This TCR beta chain stems from a study of cytomegalovirus exposure and HLA in healthy donors. Whole-study results and caveats: An analysis done earlier found most TCR beta V segments productive about 87% or about 30% of the time. Specific recognition of CMV antigens was confirmed in vitro for a few chains (all CMV-associated).

Trimming cost V 5 bases and J 0 bases, with 12 bases left between them. This CDR3 spans 15 amino acids. Germline loops: CDR1 SGHTA, CDR2 FQGTGA. PCR used 60 Vbeta primers and 13 Jbeta primers. TCRdb's copy holds only in-frame clones and misses some; the assay was immunoSEQ multiplex PCR. This sample has over 100,000 clones, with 84% found just once. In regard to this clone: Its antigen is undetermined.

The sequence derives from a young woman in good health and CMV-seropositive. Sequencing input: PBMCs. This chain connects TRBV7-3 to TRBJ2-3; D unresolved. CDR3 amino acids: CASSPKRTSTDTQYF. The DNA of the CDR3 is TGTGCCAGCAGCCCCAAGCGTACTAGCACAGATACGCAGTATTTT.